These T cell receptor beta chains were read from a single sample in a study of tumor-infiltrating lymphocytes in primary liver carcinoma. TCRdb independently ran MiXCR on the multiplex PCR reads; one entry per CDR3 protein. This table has roughly 100,000 distinct CDR3 sequences, about four fifths appearing once. Sequences were obtained from liver tumor tissue from sampling region 3. The receptors originated from a man in his forties or fifties with primary liver carcinoma and hepatitis B virus infection. Each CDR3 is given without its conserved first and last residue. Fields, in order: CDR3 protein, V gene.

ASSQGRTNIEQF,TRBV4-3
VSSPGGGAEQPQH,TRBV16
VSSTSGREVEWQY,TRBV6-2/TRBV6-3
AISSSGIPYEQY,TRBV10-3
ATSLGKVGAGAF,TRBV5-6
ASSLSGAPETQY,TRBV12-3/TRBV12-4
ASSYVGGDSKTQY,TRBV6-5
ASSLRMTYTQY,TRBV7-2
ASSLAGPFGYT,TRBV12-3/TRBV12-4
ASSSGLALTDTQY,TRBV7-3
AISESAGTLLLNTDTQY,TRBV10-3